The entry that follows covers one T cell receptor beta chain sequence. Its antigen is unknown. A single record per CDR3 protein comes from TCRdb applying MiXCR to the 5' RACE reads. The sample carries a few hundred thousand distinct CDR3 sequences, 20% to 25% recorded once. This record belongs to a study of CD8 T cells in ankylosing spondylitis. Notes on the study in general: One TCR beta motif, made up of under ten highly homologous variants, appeared characteristic of ankylosing spondylitis blood.

Germline V gene sequence: CDR1 MDHEN, CDR2 SYDVKM. The V gene lost 5 bases and the J gene lost 1 base, with 14 bases spanning the gap. The CDR3 sequence is 15 residues long. The source of this sequence is a male donor with ankylosing spondylitis. Material: blood, either unsorted or a sorted T cell fraction (not recorded which). The chain employs TRBV28 and TRBJ2-5, with D perhaps matching TRBD2 (6 bases). This chain's CDR3 is CASSPQGGGQETQYF. DNA of the CDR3: TGTGCCAGCAGTCCGCAGGGAGGAGGCCAAGAGACCCAGTACTTC. The full variable domain, rest sourced from reference TRBV28 and TRBJ2-5, is DVKVTQSSRYLVKRTGEKVFLECVQDMDHENMFWYRQDPGLGLRLIYFSYDVKMKEKGDIPEGYSVSREKKERFSLILESASTNQTSMYLCASSPQGGGQETQYFGPGTRLLVL.